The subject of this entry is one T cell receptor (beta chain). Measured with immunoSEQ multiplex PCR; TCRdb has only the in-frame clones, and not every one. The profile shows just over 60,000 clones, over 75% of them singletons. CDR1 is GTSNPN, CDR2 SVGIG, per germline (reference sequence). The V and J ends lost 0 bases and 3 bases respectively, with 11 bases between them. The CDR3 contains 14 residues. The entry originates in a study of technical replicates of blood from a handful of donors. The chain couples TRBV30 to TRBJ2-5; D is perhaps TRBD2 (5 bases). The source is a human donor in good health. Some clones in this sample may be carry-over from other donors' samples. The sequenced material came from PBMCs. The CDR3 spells CAWSVLDHEETQYF. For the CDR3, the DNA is TGTGCCTGGAGTGTACTAGATCATGAAGAGACCCAGTACTTC.